The source of this TCR beta chain is a study of blood T cells in healthy people across ages. CDR1 and CDR2 (germline): MNHNS, SASEGT. CDR3 length equals 13 residues. Unmatched junction bases numbered 8, after V lost 8 bases and J lost 6 bases. Caucasian individuals from Russia who were healthy and aged 6 to 90 acted as donors. Donors gave 8.5 to 10 milliliters of peripheral blood apiece. Through a sample-barcoded 5' primer and a J-beta primer mix, a second PCR was run for roughly 6 to 11 cycles. From each sample, at least 2.5 million paired-end reads containing CDR3 were obtained. Each CDR3 protein is one row after TCRdb ran MiXCR on the 5' RACE reads. This sample has about 940,000 distinct CDR3 sequences; 48% occur once, and the top ten carry roughly 13%.

The sequence derives from a man aged 25 to 40 in good health. Sequencing was performed on blood. The V gene is TRBV6-1, the J gene TRBJ2-7; 9 bases match TRBD1. CDR3 region: CASDRDRVVEQYF. The CDR3 nucleotides read TGTGCCAGCGACCGGGACAGGGTAGTCGAGCAGTACTTC.